This TCR beta chain was sequenced for a study of control samples from healthy donors and cancer patients. V lost 0 bases and J 4 bases, leaving 10 bases between the germline ends. Germline V gene lookup returns CDR1 LGHNA and CDR2 YNFKEQ. The length of the CDR3 is 15 residues. Libraries were prepared by immunoSEQ multiplex PCR; TCRdb keeps only in-frame clonotypes and omits some of them. Of under 200,000 clones in the sample, about 91% are singletons; the top ten hold 4% to 6%. The sample holds a few counts of this clone. This clonotype was obtained from a woman aged 30 to 39 in good health. The specimen was blood. The rearrangement links TRBV4-2 to TRBJ1-5, with D perhaps matching TRBD1 (6 bases). The DNA of the CDR3 is TGTGCCAGCAGCCAAGAGACAGGTCCTAATCAGCCCCAGCATTTT. The encoded protein is CASSQETGPNQPQHF.